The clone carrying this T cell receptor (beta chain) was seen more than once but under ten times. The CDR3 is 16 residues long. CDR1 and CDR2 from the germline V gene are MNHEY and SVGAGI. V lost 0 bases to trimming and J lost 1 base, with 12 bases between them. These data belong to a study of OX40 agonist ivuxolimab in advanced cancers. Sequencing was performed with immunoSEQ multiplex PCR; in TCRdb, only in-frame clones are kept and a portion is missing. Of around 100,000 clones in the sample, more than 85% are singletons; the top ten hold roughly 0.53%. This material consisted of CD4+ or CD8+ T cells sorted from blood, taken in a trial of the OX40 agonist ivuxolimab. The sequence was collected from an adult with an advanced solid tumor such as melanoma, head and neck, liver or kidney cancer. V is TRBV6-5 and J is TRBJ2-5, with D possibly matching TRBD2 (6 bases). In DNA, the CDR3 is TGTGCCAGCAGTTACTCGGTGGGGGGACCCCAAGAGACCCAGTACTTC. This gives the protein CASSYSVGGPQETQYF.